This entry features one T cell receptor (beta chain) sequence. The antigen is not known. This entry is derived from a study of CD8+ T cells in alopecia areata. Study in general: Oral tofacitinib, 5 to 10 mg twice daily, was given in an open-label trial. Study-wide points: A great number of expanded lesional clones endured in scalp and blood during tofacitinib.

Following extraction, RNA underwent reverse transcription to cDNA, which served as the sequencing template. TCRdb keeps only in-frame clones here, not all; method: immunoSEQ multiplex PCR. The sample has roughly 220,000 clones; just over 65% are singletons. Described treatment: oral pan-JAK inhibitor, 5-10 mg twice daily. This CDR3 spans 15 amino acids. Losses at the gene ends were 4 bases for V and 5 bases for J; bases not matched to a gene: 10. Per germline, CDR1 SGHDT and CDR2 YYEEEE. This chain uses TRBV5-6 with TRBJ2-7; 9 bases are shared with TRBD1. The sample in question was CD4+ T cells sorted from blood, obtained at approximately week 44, from a patient treated with tofacitinib. The TCR sequence derives from a human donor with alopecia areata. The CDR3 sequence is CASSTLWTGVDEQYF. DNA for the CDR3: TGTGCCAGCAGCACCCTTTGGACAGGGGTGGACGAGCAGTACTTC.